The clone carrying this TCR beta chain was seen a few times. RNA transcripts served as the template for amplifying TCR beta CDR3 regions. A set of HTBI primers served as the primers for a first-round RT-PCR of the TCR CDR3. TCRdb independently ran MiXCR on the multiplex PCR reads; one entry per CDR3 protein. In the table there are over 450,000 distinct CDR3 sequences, roughly an eighth of which are singletons. This specimen belongs to a study of T cells in Graves' hyperthyroidism and ophthalmopathy. Germline V gene sequence: CDR1 SEHNR, CDR2 FQNEAQ (reference sequence). The CDR3 spans 16 residues. V gave up 3 bases and J gave up 3 bases, with 15 bases separating them.

V gene TRBV7-9 combines with J gene TRBJ2-1; a weak D match, TRBD2 (7 bases). The sequencing input was blood. This TCR was recovered from a woman aged 18-29 years with Graves' hyperthyroidism. This chain's CDR3 is CASSFLQGGDYNEQFF. The CDR3 DNA follows: TGTGCCAGCAGCTTCCTACAGGGAGGGGACTACAATGAGCAGTTCTTC.